One sample yielded the 21 T cell receptor beta chains listed below, sequenced in a study of T-cell reconstitution after alpha-beta-depleted transplantation in children. The TCRbeta library incorporated unique molecular identifiers. TCRdb itself ran the PCR reads through MiXCR, one entry per CDR3 protein. The data contain 600,000 to 700,000 distinct CDR3 sequences, roughly 15% of them singletons. Source: PBMCs from the stem cell graft donor, taken from the stem cell graft. Receptor source: a human donor who donated a stem cell graft to a child with acute myeloid leukemia.

In this sample, this clonotype turned up many times. V usage is TRBV29-1 and J usage is TRBJ1-1; possible D gene TRBD1, 5 bases. V lost 7 bases and J lost 1, with 10 bases in between. Germline V gene data show CDR1 as SQVTM and CDR2 as ANQGSEA. CDR3 length equals 12 residues. The CDR3 reads CSARQTNTEAFF. The CDR3 DNA is TGCAGCGCCCGACAGACGAACACTGAAGCTTTCTTT.

The V gene is TRBV7-3, the J gene TRBJ2-3; maybe TRBD2 (5 bases). CDR1 and CDR2 from the germline V gene are SGHTA and FQGTGA. Between the trimmed V and J ends, which lost 3 bases and 0 bases, there was a span of 13 bases. This CDR3 region has 16 residues. The CDR3 coding sequence is TGTGCCAGCAGCTTGCGGACTGGGTCTAGCACAGATACGCAGTATTTT. Translated, it gives CASSLRTGSSTDTQYF.

This clonotype was seen repeatedly, ten times or more. In DNA, the CDR3 is TGTGCCAGCAGCTTACGGGGGGGGGATACACGGAACACTGAAGCTTTCTTT. Its translation is CASSLRGGDTRNTEAFF. The V call is TRBV7-6, the J call TRBJ1-1, with TRBD1 as a possible D gene (5 bases). Germline-derived CDR1 and CDR2 are SGHVS and FNYEAQ. The CDR3 length is 17 residues. Trimming took 2 bases from V and 1 from J, leaving 17 bases between them.

The chain links TRBV25-1 to TRBJ2-3; TRBD1 matches 7 bases. The CDR3 is 17 residues long. CDR1 and CDR2 (germline): MGHDK, SYGVNS. V shed 0 bases and J 2 bases; nucleotides not matched to a gene: 8. CDR3 amino acids: CASSEYYWTGSTDTQYF. The CDR3, as DNA: TGTGCCAGCAGTGAATATTACTGGACAGGATCCACAGATACGCAGTATTTT. Based on the CDR3 plus reference TRBV25-1 and TRBJ2-3, the full variable domain is EADIYQTPRYLVIGTGKKITLECSQTMGHDKMYWYQQDPGMELHLIHYSYGVNSTEKGDLSSESTVSRIRTEHFPLTLESARPSHTSQYLCASSEYYWTGSTDTQYFGPGTRLTVL.

The chain has TRBV24-1 and TRBJ2-5; D call uncertain. CDR1 is KGHDR and CDR2 is SFDVKD in the germline V gene. This CDR3 is built from 11 residues. Trimming cost V 4 bases and J 4 bases, with 3 bases left between them. This CDR3 reads CATSERETQYF. CDR3 DNA sequence: TGTGCCACCAGTGAGAGAGAGACCCAGTACTTC.

This clonotype occurred a few times. The chain recombines TRBV20-1 with TRBJ1-5; 7 positions match TRBD1. The CDR3 has 12 amino acids. From germline, CDR1 is DFQATT and CDR2 SNEGSKA (reference sequence). V dropped 4 bases and J dropped 5; count of bases not matched to a gene: 2. CDR3 sequence reads: CSAMGQHQPQHF. The CDR3, as DNA: TGCAGTGCTATGGGACAGCATCAGCCCCAGCATTTT.

The rearrangement joins TRBV20-1 to TRBJ1-2; D gene unclear. CDR3 size: 15 residues. CDR1 and CDR2 from the germline V gene are DFQATT and SNEGSKA (reference sequence). The V end lost 3 bases, the J end lost 0 bases, and 14 bases lay between the germline ends. The CDR3 DNA follows: TGCAGTGCTAGCGCACGGGAGGCAACTAACTATGGCTACACCTTC. This encodes CSASAREATNYGYTF.

This clonotype has a handful of counts. The V call is TRBV18, the J call TRBJ2-7; a weak D match, TRBD1 (5 bases). Germline-derived CDR1 and CDR2 are KGHSH and LQKENI. Trimming took off 6 bases at V and 2 bases at J, with 11 bases between the two ends. The length of the CDR3 is 13 residues. In DNA form, the CDR3 reads TGTGCCAGCTCTCCGGACACCACCTACGAGCAGTACTTC. It encodes CASSPDTTYEQYF. The full variable domain, its missing parts supplied by reference TRBV18 and TRBJ2-7, is NAGVMQNPRHLVRRRGQEARLRCSPMKGHSHVYWYRQLPEEGLKFMVYLQKENIIDESGMPKERFSAEFPKEGPSILRIQQVVRGDSAAYFCASSPDTTYEQYFGPGTRLTVT.

This clonotype was seen at least ten times. The V call is TRBV12-3 or TRBV12-4, the J call TRBJ2-7; TRBD2 matches 14 bases. The trim removed 2 bases at V and 4 bases at J, leaving 4 bases unmatched. The CDR3 runs 16 residues. The CDR3 loop reads CASSLRGTSGGYEQYF. CDR3 nucleotide sequence: TGTGCCAGCAGTTTAAGGGGGACTAGCGGGGGTTACGAGCAGTACTTC.

This clonotype was recorded many times. The chain recombines TRBV20-1 with TRBJ2-7; the match to TRBD1 covers 7 bases. After removal of 1 base from V and 3 bases from J, the junction contained 9 bases not matched to a gene. The CDR3 totals 15 residues. Germline CDR1 reads DFQATT; CDR2 reads SNEGSKA (reference sequence). The CDR3 DNA is TGCAGTGCTAGAGCTGGCGGACAGGCCTACTACGAGCAGTACTTC. Its translation: CSARAGGQAYYEQYF.

This clonotype has ten or more counts. This chain joins TRBV12-3 or TRBV12-4 and TRBJ2-1; 8 bases are shared with TRBD1. The CDR3 is 15 amino acids. The V gene end was trimmed by 5 bases and the J gene end by 8 bases; junction bases not matched to a gene: 11. The CDR3 DNA sequence: TGTGCCAGCAGTACTCCCGGGACAGGAGGTCATGAGCAGTTCTTC. This codes for CASSTPGTGGHEQFF.

The chain employs TRBV7-2 and TRBJ2-1; D is perhaps TRBD1 or TRBD2 (6 bases each). V dropped 1 base and J dropped 8 bases, with 15 bases sitting between them. Germline values: CDR1 SGHTA, CDR2 FQGNSA. This CDR3 is 15 amino acids long. CDR3 amino acids: CASSLGRGLSHEQFF. As DNA, the CDR3 is TGTGCCAGCAGCTTAGGTCGGGGGCTAAGCCATGAGCAGTTCTTC.

The chain couples TRBV9 to TRBJ2-3; 8 bases match TRBD2. The ends lost 3 bases at V and 3 bases at J; junction bases unmatched: 6. Germline V CDR1 and CDR2: SGDLS, YYNGEE. The length of the CDR3 is 15 residues. The CDR3, as DNA: TGTGCCAGCAGCGCAACGGGGGGGTATACAGATACGCAGTATTTT. Translating gives CASSATGGYTDTQYF.

The table lists this clonotype with a few counts. V and J are TRBV20-1 and TRBJ1-6; weak D call: TRBD1 (5 bases). The V gene's germline CDR1 is DFQATT and CDR2 SNEGSKA (reference sequence). This CDR3 is built from 18 residues. Trimming removed 0 bases at V and 4 bases at J, with 19 bases between. CDR3 in amino acids: CSARDREGSAFYNSPLHF. CDR3 sequence (DNA): TGCAGTGCTAGAGATCGAGAGGGGAGCGCTTTTTATAATTCACCCCTCCACTTT.

In its sample, this clonotype was seen many times. The chain has TRBV12-3 or TRBV12-4 and TRBJ2-7; D not certain. This CDR3 contains 12 residues. Trimming took off 5 bases at V and 2 bases at J, with 7 bases between the two ends. CDR3 region: CASSRGAYEQYV. The CDR3 nucleotides read TGTGCCAGCAGTCGAGGCGCCTACGAGCAGTACGTC.

This clonotype was detected only a few times. This rearrangement joins TRBV21-1 to TRBJ1-5; the table gives TRBD1 as D, unverified against the DNA. TRBV21-1 is a recognized pseudogene. This CDR3 contains 18 residues. The CDR3 region is CASSKRGRSPYSNQPQHF. The CDR3 DNA reads as TGTGCCAGCAGCAAGAGGGGACGGTCCCCCTATAGCAATCAGCCCCAGCATTTT.

The V and J genes are TRBV20-1 and TRBJ2-1; 10 nucleotides match TRBD2. The CDR3 is 18 residues long. J lost 1 base, V lost 0 bases, and 9 bases had no gene match. Per germline, CDR1 DFQATT and CDR2 SNEGSKA (reference sequence). The CDR3 loop is CSARDEQRGGLSYNEQFF. The DNA of the CDR3 is TGCAGTGCTAGAGATGAGCAGCGGGGGGGCCTTTCCTACAATGAGCAGTTCTTC.

The chain has TRBV10-3 and TRBJ2-7; no definite D call. This CDR3 is 11 amino acids long. V lost 4 bases and J lost 1, with 2 bases in between. The germline V gene encodes CDR1 ENHRY and CDR2 SYGVKD. CDR3 sequence reads: CAISASYEQYF. The CDR3 region has the DNA TGTGCCATCAGTGCTTCCTACGAGCAGTACTTC.

The chain carries TRBV30 and TRBJ2-2; 10 nucleotides agree with TRBD1. V lost 2 bases to trimming and J lost 6 bases; unmatched junction nucleotides: 6. Germline values: CDR1 GTSNPN, CDR2 SVGIG (reference sequence). The CDR3 runs to 15 residues. This CDR3 is CAWSLGQGWPGELFF. CDR3 sequence (DNA): TGTGCCTGGAGTTTGGGACAGGGGTGGCCCGGGGAGCTGTTTTTT.

This clonotype was detected ten times or more. The chain combines TRBV6-5 with TRBJ2-7; D possibly uses TRBD1 or TRBD2 (5 bases each). CDR3 length: 13 amino acids. Germline CDR1 is MNHEY and CDR2 is SVGAGI. The germline V and J ends were trimmed by 4 bases and 3 bases, with 10 bases remaining between them. Here the CDR3 DNA reads TGTGCCAGCAGTTCCGGGGACGGCTACGAGCAGTACTTC. Translation gives CASSSGDGYEQYF.

This clonotype was recorded at least ten times. The V call is TRBV20-1, the J call TRBJ2-7; 7 bases map to TRBD1. CDR3 size: 14 residues. Germline loops: CDR1 DFQATT, CDR2 SNEGSKA (reference sequence). Germline trimming cut 0 bases from V and 0 bases from J; bases unmatched to any gene: 2. The CDR3 DNA reads as TGCAGTGCTAGAGAGGGACAGTACTCCTACGAGCAGTACGTC. Protein sequence: CSAREGQYSYEQYV.